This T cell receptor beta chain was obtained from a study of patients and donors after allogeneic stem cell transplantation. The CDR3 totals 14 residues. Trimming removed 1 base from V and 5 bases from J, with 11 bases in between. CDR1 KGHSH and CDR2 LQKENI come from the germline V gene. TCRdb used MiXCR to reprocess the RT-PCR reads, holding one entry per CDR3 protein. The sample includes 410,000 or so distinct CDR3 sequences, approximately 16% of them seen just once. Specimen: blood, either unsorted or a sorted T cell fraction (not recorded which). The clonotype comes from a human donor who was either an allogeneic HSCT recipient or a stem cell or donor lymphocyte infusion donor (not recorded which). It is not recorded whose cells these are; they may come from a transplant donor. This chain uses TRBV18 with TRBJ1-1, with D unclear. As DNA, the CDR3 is TGTGCCAGCTCACCACTCGGTGCGGAGACTGAAGCTTTCTTT. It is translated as CASSPLGAETEAFF. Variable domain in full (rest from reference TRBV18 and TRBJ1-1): NAGVMQNPRHLVRRRGQEARLRCSPMKGHSHVYWYRQLPEEGLKFMVYLQKENIIDESGMPKERFSAEFPKEGPSILRIQQVVRGDSAAYFCASSPLGAETEAFFGQGTRLTVV.